These 27 T cell receptor beta chains share one sample of origin, sequenced in a study of shared clonotypes between healthy human individuals. Some clones are missing from TCRdb's copy, which holds only in-frame ones; the method was immunoSEQ multiplex PCR. Among 1,500,000 or so clones, roughly 95% were seen once, and the ten largest hold roughly 1.2%. Sequencing was done on a sample of naive CD4+ T cells sorted from blood. Documented subset: CD45RA+ positively selected. These receptors all come from a man in his thirties or forties in good health.

This chain links TRBV6-5 with TRBJ1-1; no clear D. Germline V gives CDR1 MNHEY, CDR2 SVGAGI. CDR3 length: 12 amino acids. Trimming took 7 bases from V and 2 from J, leaving 8 bases between them. The CDR3 loop reads CASNRPNTEAFF. The CDR3 nucleotides are TGTGCCAGCAACAGACCTAACACTGAAGCTTTCTTT.

CDR3 sequence: CASSPLAASTDTQYF. The CDR3 nucleotides are TGTGCCAGCAGCCCGCTAGCGGCGAGCACAGATACGCAGTATTTT. The chain couples TRBV7-6 to TRBJ2-3, with 7 bases fitting TRBD2. CDR1 and CDR2 (germline): SGHVS, FNYEAQ. V trimming: 5 bases; J trimming: 0 bases; junction bases outside the gene matches: 5. The CDR3 has 15 residues.

The rearrangement joins TRBV5-1 to TRBJ2-1; TRBD2 matches 11 bases. The CDR3 is 18 residues long. Germline V gene sequence: CDR1 SGHRS, CDR2 YFSETQ. V was pared by 0 bases and J by 5 bases, with 10 bases of the junction left unmatched. Here the CDR3 DNA reads TGCGCCAGCAGCTTGGGACTAGCGGGAACTTTGGGAGACAATGAGCAGTTCTTC. It yields the protein CASSLGLAGTLGDNEQFF. The variable domain in full, with the rest retrieved from reference TRBV5-1 and TRBJ2-1, is KAGVTQTPRYLIKTRGQQVTLSCSPISGHRSVSWYQQTPGQGLQFLFEYFSETQRNKGNFPGRFSGRQFSNSRSEMNVSTLELGDSALYLCASSLGLAGTLGDNEQFFGPGTRLTVL.

This clone showed up just once. J is TRBJ2-7 and V is TRBV6-5, with D hard to call. V lost 2 bases to trimming and J lost 1 base, with 9 bases between them. The CDR3 loop spans 14 amino acids. CDR1 and CDR2 from the germline V gene are MNHEY and SVGAGI. The DNA of the CDR3 is TGTGCCAGCAGTTACCTATCGACTTCCTACGAGCAGTACTTC. Amino acids: CASSYLSTSYEQYF.

This clone was detected only once. The chain couples TRBV2 to TRBJ1-2; 8 bases are a match to TRBD1. The germline V gene encodes CDR1 SNHLY and CDR2 FYNNEI. The CDR3 has 15 amino acids. The V gene end was trimmed by 5 bases and the J gene end by 2 bases; junction bases not matched to a gene: 7. In DNA, the CDR3 is TGTGCCAGCAGTACCCGACAGGGGTCGAACTATGGCTACACCTTC. Amino acids: CASSTRQGSNYGYTF. The complete variable domain, with remaining parts taken from reference TRBV2 and TRBJ1-2, reads EPEVTQTPSHQVTQMGQEVILRCVPISNHLYFYWYRQILGQKVEFLVSFYNNEISEKSEIFDDQFSVERPDGSNFTLKIRSTKLEDSAMYFCASSTRQGSNYGYTFGSGTRLTVV.

The chain carries TRBV7-2 and TRBJ1-3; TRBD1 matches at 8 bases. Germline V gene lookup returns CDR1 SGHTA and CDR2 FQGNSA. The CDR3 runs 13 residues. V dropped 10 bases and J dropped 7; count of bases not matched to a gene: 9. The CDR3 sequence: CATSRGQINTIYF. DNA of the CDR3: TGTGCCACCTCCAGGGGGCAGATCAACACCATATATTTT.

The chain uses TRBV11-3 and TRBJ2-7; the D gene is possibly TRBD1 (5 bases). Germline V gene data show CDR1 as SGHNT and CDR2 as YENEEA. Trimming removed 3 bases at V and 0 bases at J, with 12 bases between. The CDR3 runs to 15 residues. CDR3 in amino acids: CASSLTAIRSYEQYF. The CDR3 bases are TGTGCCAGCAGCTTGACAGCTATCCGCTCCTACGAGCAGTACTTC.

The chain recombines TRBV29-1 with TRBJ1-2; 8 bases fit TRBD1. From germline, CDR1 is SQVTM and CDR2 ANQGSEA. The CDR3 loop spans 13 amino acids. J was trimmed by 5 bases and V by 3 bases; bases with no gene match: 5. This CDR3 is CSVEAWTGYGYTF. In nucleotides, the CDR3 is TGCAGCGTTGAGGCATGGACAGGGTATGGCTACACCTTC.

The rearrangement joins TRBV5-1 to TRBJ2-3; the match to TRBD1 covers 9 bases. Trimming took 6 bases from V and 6 from J; bases not matched to a gene: 8. The germline V gene encodes CDR1 SGHRS and CDR2 YFSETQ. The CDR3 contains 14 residues. This CDR3 reads CASNFRTGEDTQYF. In DNA, the CDR3 is TGCGCCAGCAACTTTCGGACAGGGGAGGATACGCAGTATTTT.

This clone was seen once. CDR3 DNA sequence: TGTGCCAGCGCAGGGGGCGCCGACGTGAATGAGCAGTTCTTC. It translates to CASAGGADVNEQFF. The genes are TRBV28 and TRBJ2-1; 8 bases are shared with TRBD1. This CDR3 has 14 residues. CDR1 MDHEN and CDR2 SYDVKM come from the germline V gene. The junction had 10 bases not matched to a gene; V was cut back by 8 bases and J by 7 bases.

The V gene is TRBV5-1, the J gene TRBJ2-1; D call uncertain. This CDR3 has 15 amino acids. The V and J ends lost 7 bases and 3 bases respectively, with 17 bases between them. Germline CDR1 is SGHRS and CDR2 is YFSETQ. CDR3 protein: CASVLGLSVYNEQFF. CDR3 nucleotide sequence: TGCGCCAGCGTCCTCGGGCTCTCGGTCTACAATGAGCAGTTCTTC.

The V call is TRBV2, the J call TRBJ2-1, with a weak D call TRBD1 (5 bases). Germline assignment: CDR1 SNHLY and CDR2 FYNNEI. This CDR3 region has 14 residues. Trimming left V 8 bases short and J 0 bases short, with 11 bases between. The CDR3 bases are TGTGCCAGCTTAGGGGTTCGCTCCTACAATGAGCAGTTCTTC. Translating it yields CASLGVRSYNEQFF.

The CDR3 nucleotides read TGTGCCAGCAGTGGCCGGGACAGTTCCTACGAGCAGTACTTC. Translated, it gives CASSGRDSSYEQYF. This chain connects TRBV6-1 to TRBJ2-7, with 7 bases fitting TRBD1. Germline V gene data show CDR1 as MNHNS and CDR2 as SASEGT. With V trimmed by 4 bases and J by 1 base, 4 bases remained unmatched. The CDR3 has 14 amino acids.

J is TRBJ1-5 and V is TRBV28, with 9 bases lining up with TRBD1. This CDR3 is built from 13 residues. The ends lost 8 bases at V and 4 bases at J; junction bases unmatched: 3. CDR1 is MDHEN and CDR2 is SYDVKM in the germline V gene. CDR3 protein: CASYRGQNQPQHF. For the CDR3, the DNA is TGTGCCAGCTACAGGGGGCAAAATCAGCCCCAGCATTTT.

J is TRBJ2-3 and V is TRBV4-1; D is possibly TRBD2 (6 bases). Germline V gene data show CDR1 as MGHRA and CDR2 as YSYEKL. The germline V and J ends were trimmed by 1 base and 4 bases, with 15 bases remaining between them. This CDR3 contains 16 residues. The CDR3 loop reads CASSQVFGGTADTQYF. The CDR3 DNA reads as TGCGCCAGCAGCCAAGTTTTTGGCGGGACGGCAGATACGCAGTATTTT.

A single count supports this clone. The chain uses TRBV11-2 and TRBJ2-1; 9 bases fit TRBD1. The CDR3 consists of 15 residues. V trimming: 5 bases; J trimming: 7 bases; junction bases outside the gene matches: 9. Germline V gene data show CDR1 as SGHAT and CDR2 as FQNNGV. Here the CDR3 DNA reads TGTGCCAGCAGCCCAATTGGGACAGGGTTAAATGAGCAGTTCTTC. Translating it yields CASSPIGTGLNEQFF. The whole variable domain, remainder taken from reference TRBV11-2 and TRBJ2-1, is EAGVAQSPRYKIIEKRQSVAFWCNPISGHATLYWYQQILGQGPKLLIQFQNNGVVDDSQLPKDRFSAERLKGVDSTLKIQPAKLEDSAVYLCASSPIGTGLNEQFFGPGTRLTVL.

The chain carries TRBV19 and TRBJ2-5, with 10 bases aligning to TRBD2. The ends lost 1 base at V and 4 bases at J; junction bases unmatched: 3. The CDR3 has 15 residues. Per the germline V gene, CDR1 is LNHDA and CDR2 is SQIVND (reference sequence). DNA of the CDR3: TGTGCCAGTAGTATAGTGGCTAGCGGGAGAGAGACCCAGTACTTC. As protein: CASSIVASGRETQYF. Full variable domain (missing parts from reference TRBV19 and TRBJ2-5): DGGITQSPKYLFRKEGQNVTLSCEQNLNHDAMYWYRQDPGQGLRLIYYSQIVNDFQKGDIAEGYSVSREKKESFPLTVTSAQKNPTAFYLCASSIVASGRETQYFGPGTRLLVL.

The gene calls are TRBV28 and TRBJ1-5; D unclear. The CDR3 is 14 residues long. Trimming stripped 3 bases from V and 5 bases from J, with 11 bases between. Germline V lookup: CDR1 MDHEN, CDR2 SYDVKM. The CDR3 nucleotides read TGTGCCAGCAGTTTGGAGTTAGGACATCAGCCCCAGCATTTT. Translating it yields CASSLELGHQPQHF.

The rearrangement joins TRBV5-6 to TRBJ2-7; the D gene is possibly TRBD2 (6 bases). CDR1 is SGHDT, CDR2 YYEEEE, per germline. V was trimmed by 2 bases and J by 2 bases, leaving 17 bases between them. The CDR3 is 16 residues long. CDR3 sequence: CASSFAPASAAYEQYF. The CDR3 DNA sequence: TGTGCCAGCAGCTTCGCCCCCGCTAGCGCCGCCTACGAGCAGTACTTC.

The genes are TRBV18 and TRBJ1-1; tentative D call: TRBD1 (5 bases). The V and J ends lost 3 bases and 1 base respectively, with 9 bases between them. There are 14 residues in the CDR3. Germline values: CDR1 KGHSH, CDR2 LQKENI. In DNA form, the CDR3 reads TGTGCCAGCTCACCGGGACCGCAGAACACTGAAGCTTTCTTT. Translation: CASSPGPQNTEAFF. The full variable domain, rest sourced from reference TRBV18 and TRBJ1-1, is NAGVMQNPRHLVRRRGQEARLRCSPMKGHSHVYWYRQLPEEGLKFMVYLQKENIIDESGMPKERFSAEFPKEGPSILRIQQVVRGDSAAYFCASSPGPQNTEAFFGQGTRLTVV.

J is TRBJ2-3 and V is TRBV6-5, with D possibly TRBD1 on 5 matching bases. The CDR3 runs 14 residues. The germline V gene has CDR1 MNHEY and CDR2 SVGAGI. V dropped 6 bases and J dropped 0 bases, with 10 bases sitting between them. The CDR3 DNA is TGTGCCAGCAGGTCAAAGGGGAGCACAGATACGCAGTATTTT. As protein: CASRSKGSTDTQYF.

This chain joins TRBV29-1 and TRBJ1-1; 10 nucleotides match TRBD1. Germline assignment: CDR1 SQVTM and CDR2 ANQGSEA. With V trimmed by 6 bases and J by 4 bases, 5 bases remained unmatched. CDR3 size: 13 residues. The CDR3 spells CSVGRDRGTEAFF. The CDR3 DNA reads TGCAGCGTCGGTCGGGACAGGGGCACTGAAGCTTTCTTT.

This chain joins TRBV18 and TRBJ1-3; TRBD1 is a possible D gene (5 bases). The germline V gene encodes CDR1 KGHSH and CDR2 LQKENI. This CDR3 region has 16 residues. Between the trimmed V and J ends, which lost 3 bases and 0 bases, there was a span of 12 bases. CDR3 sequence (DNA): TGTGCCAGCTCACCCTTGGACACTATCTCTGGAAACACCATATATTTT. This codes for CASSPLDTISGNTIYF.

This chain connects TRBV27 to TRBJ1-2; 9 bases fit TRBD1. In germline, CDR1 is MNHEY, CDR2 SMNVEV (reference sequence). The CDR3 is 18 residues long. V shed 4 bases, J shed 3 bases, and the junction held 15 bases outside the gene matches. The CDR3 bases are TGTGCCAGCAGTTGGAGGGGACCGGGACAGGGAGTATACTATGGCTACACCTTC. Its protein is CASSWRGPGQGVYYGYTF.

The V and J genes are TRBV7-3 and TRBJ2-1; 13 nucleotides align to TRBD2. V dropped 5 bases and J dropped 7; count of bases not matched to a gene: 8. Germline lookup yields CDR1 SGHTA and CDR2 FQGTGA. This CDR3 has 16 residues. The CDR3 region is CASSHTSGRAKNEQFF. In DNA, the CDR3 is TGTGCCAGCAGCCATACTAGCGGGAGGGCCAAAAATGAGCAGTTCTTC. Drawing the rest from reference TRBV7-3 and TRBJ2-1, the complete variable domain is GAGVSQTPSNKVTEKGKYVELRCDPISGHTALYWYRQSLGQGPEFLIYFQGTGAADDSGLPNDRFFAVRPEGSVSTLKIQRTERGDSAVYLCASSHTSGRAKNEQFFGPGTRLTVL.

The genes are TRBV28 and TRBJ2-3; D uncertain. The germline V gene encodes CDR1 MDHEN and CDR2 SYDVKM. The V end lost 2 bases, the J end lost 2 bases, and 11 bases lay between the germline ends. The CDR3 runs to 15 residues. The CDR3 bases are TGTGCCAGCAGTTTACGTCACTTAAACACAGATACGCAGTATTTT. It codes for CASSLRHLNTDTQYF.

The chain employs TRBV7-3 and TRBJ2-2, with a tentative D call TRBD1 (5 bases). This CDR3 spans 15 amino acids. V was pared by 5 bases and J by 5 bases, with 15 bases between. Germline CDR1 and CDR2: SGHTA and FQGTGA. CDR3 residues: CASSPTATFTGELFF. The CDR3 nucleotides read TGTGCCAGCAGCCCGACAGCCACGTTTACCGGGGAGCTGTTTTTT.